The 10 T cell receptor beta chains below come from one sample, sequenced in a study of shared clonotypes between healthy human individuals. Some clones are missing from TCRdb's copy, which holds only in-frame ones; the method was immunoSEQ multiplex PCR. The sample holds fewer than 130,000 clones, around 71% seen once. The material sequenced was memory CD8+ T cells sorted from blood. Subset reported: CD45RO+ cells pooled with CCR7-negative TemRA cells. The receptors shown here come from a woman younger than 45 in good health.

The J gene is TRBJ1-3, the V gene TRBV7-6; 9 nucleotides line up with TRBD1. The CDR3 is 15 amino acids. The ends lost 5 bases at V and 3 bases at J; junction bases unmatched: 5. Germline V gene lookup returns CDR1 SGHVS and CDR2 FNYEAQ. The CDR3, as DNA: TGTGCCAGCAGCCAGGGACAGGGTCGTGGAAACACCATATATTTT. Protein: CASSQGQGRGNTIYF.

The CDR3 DNA reads TGTGCCAGCAGTACGGGACAGGGAAGGGAGGGCTACACCTTC. It yields the protein CASSTGQGREGYTF. The chain joins TRBV6-5 to TRBJ1-2, with TRBD1 matching over 9 bases. The V gene's germline CDR1 is MNHEY and CDR2 SVGAGI. This CDR3 has 14 amino acids. J gave up 8 bases and V 5 bases, and 9 bases lay outside the gene matches.

The rearrangement links TRBV19 to TRBJ1-1; D is unclear. The germline gives CDR1 LNHDA, CDR2 SQIVND (reference sequence). V was trimmed by 0 bases and J by 0 bases, leaving 23 bases between them. The CDR3 runs 20 residues. CDR3 coding DNA: TGTGCCAGTAGTATAGATGGCCTTCCCCCGCTGGGGTACATGAACACTGAAGCTTTCTTT. Its translation is CASSIDGLPPLGYMNTEAFF. Combining the CDR3 with reference TRBV19 and TRBJ1-1 gives the whole variable domain DGGITQSPKYLFRKEGQNVTLSCEQNLNHDAMYWYRQDPGQGLRLIYYSQIVNDFQKGDIAEGYSVSREKKESFPLTVTSAQKNPTAFYLCASSIDGLPPLGYMNTEAFFGQGTRLTVV.

V usage is TRBV7-2 and J usage is TRBJ2-6; tentative D call: TRBD1 (5 bases). The CDR3 length is 16 residues. Per the germline V gene, CDR1 is SGHTA and CDR2 is FQGNSA. V lost 1 base to trimming and J lost 0 bases, with 7 bases between them. The CDR3 coding sequence is TGTGCCAGCAGCTTAGACAGGTACTCTGGGGCCAACGTCCTGACTTTC. This translates into CASSLDRYSGANVLTF.

This clone came up a few times. The chain recombines TRBV6-4 with TRBJ2-1; 10 positions match TRBD2. With 2 bases clipped from V and 8 bases from J, the junction kept 6 bases outside the gene matches. There are 15 residues in the CDR3. Germline assignment: CDR1 MRHNA and CDR2 SNTAGT. The CDR3 coding sequence is TGTGCCAGCAGTGACGGAGCGGGAGGGCCGGATGAGCAGTTCTTC. It encodes CASSDGAGGPDEQFF.

J is TRBJ2-1 and V is TRBV28, with D unclear. The length of the CDR3 is 18 residues. V lost 4 bases and J 0 bases, leaving 19 bases between the germline ends. Germline values: CDR1 MDHEN, CDR2 SYDVKM. The CDR3 here is CASSSRVESLSSYNEQFF. DNA for the CDR3: TGTGCCAGCAGTTCCCGTGTAGAGAGCCTTAGCTCCTACAATGAGCAGTTCTTC. Full variable domain (outside the CDR3, taken from reference TRBV28 and TRBJ2-1): DVKVTQSSRYLVKRTGEKVFLECVQDMDHENMFWYRQDPGLGLRLIYFSYDVKMKEKGDIPEGYSVSREKKERFSLILESASTNQTSMYLCASSSRVESLSSYNEQFFGPGTRLTVL.

This clone showed up just a few times. The chain couples TRBV11-2 to TRBJ2-7; D perhaps matches TRBD2 (7 bases). In germline, CDR1 is SGHAT, CDR2 FQNNGV. This CDR3 region has 14 residues. Deletions cut 4 bases from V and 4 bases from J, with 14 bases between. CDR3 bases: TGTGCCAGCAGCTCCGCCGGGGGGCCATACGAGCAGTACTTC. As protein: CASSSAGGPYEQYF.

The chain carries TRBV29-1 and TRBJ1-1, with a tentative D call TRBD1 (6 bases). This CDR3 contains 12 residues. Per germline, CDR1 SQVTM and CDR2 ANQGSEA. The chain's CDR3 is CSVRLHTGKAFF. The CDR3 DNA follows: TGCAGTGTTCGCCTCCACACAGGGAAAGCTTTCTTT.

This clone has a handful of counts. V is TRBV2 and J is TRBJ2-7; D is tentatively TRBD1 or TRBD2 (5 bases each). V was trimmed by 6 bases and J by 6 bases, leaving 12 bases between them. CDR3 size: 12 residues. Germline V gives CDR1 SNHLY, CDR2 FYNNEI. The CDR3 sequence: CASRAGTLEQYF. DNA for the CDR3: TGTGCCAGCAGAGCCGGGACGCTCGAGCAGTACTTC.

The chain combines TRBV7-7 with TRBJ2-2, with 11 bases lining up with TRBD1. Germline lookup yields CDR1 SSHAT and CDR2 FNYEAQ (reference sequence). There are 20 residues in the CDR3. V lost 6 bases and J lost 5; bases outside the gene matches: 20. CDR3 in amino acids: CASSLAPIGQGAKGTGELFF. In DNA form, the CDR3 reads TGTGCCAGCAGTTTGGCTCCCATAGGACAGGGGGCTAAGGGGACCGGGGAGCTGTTTTTT.